Listed here are 25 T cell receptor beta chains from one sample, sequenced in a study of T-cell memory formation after mild COVID-19. TCRdb re-derived calls from the 5' RACE reads in MiXCR, one entry per CDR3 protein. Altogether about 100,000 distinct CDR3 sequences are present, more than 9.5% being singletons, with the ten largest covering roughly 40%. Sequenced material: PBMCs or a T cell subset sorted from them (not recorded which). The receptors come from a man between 18 and 35 years old who had mild COVID-19 (a few samples of this study predate the infection). Cell type and time point are not known.

This sequence joins TRBV20-1 and TRBJ1-1, with D possibly matching TRBD1 (6 bases). The CDR3 runs to 11 residues. In germline, CDR1 is DFQATT, CDR2 SNEGSKA (reference sequence). Trimming pared 6 bases from V and 6 bases from J, leaving 11 bases between. Here the CDR3 reads CSAEGGPEAFF. DNA for the CDR3: TGCAGTGCCGAGGGGGGTCCTGAAGCTTTCTTT.

The chain joins TRBV4-1 to TRBJ1-4; TRBD1 is a possible D gene (5 bases). Trimming took 4 bases from V and 3 from J, leaving 12 bases between them. The CDR3 consists of 15 residues. CDR1 MGHRA and CDR2 YSYEKL come from the germline V gene. CDR3 DNA sequence: TGCGCCAGCAGCCTCCGGCGGGGCCCTAATGAAAAACTGTTTTTT. Translation gives CASSLRRGPNEKLFF.

This clonotype appeared many times. This chain uses TRBV7-6 with TRBJ2-5, with D maybe TRBD1 (6 bases). This CDR3 is built from 16 residues. Per germline, CDR1 SGHVS and CDR2 FNYEAQ. The V and J ends lost 3 bases and 7 bases respectively, with 21 bases between them. CDR3 bases: TGTGCCAGCAGCTTCGGGATAGAGGGGGAATTCGTGACCCAGTACTTC. Amino acids: CASSFGIEGEFVTQYF.

This sequence joins TRBV4-3 and TRBJ2-7, with D possibly being TRBD2 (5 bases). Deletions cut 4 bases from V and 2 bases from J, with 18 bases between. In germline, CDR1 is LGHNA, CDR2 YSLEER. The length of the CDR3 is 16 residues. The CDR3 region has the DNA TGCGCCAGCAGCCCCCAACGGGGTCTTATAACCTACGAGCAGTACTTC. It codes for CASSPQRGLITYEQYF.

V gene TRBV29-1 combines with J gene TRBJ1-1; D is uncertain. Trimming removed 8 bases at V and 8 bases at J, with 12 bases between. This CDR3 spans 10 amino acids. Germline CDR1 is SQVTM and CDR2 is ANQGSEA. The CDR3, as DNA: TGCAGCATCCGGACGGTAGAAGCTTTCTTT. This encodes CSIRTVEAFF.

The chain links TRBV4-3 to TRBJ2-6; D ambiguous. Germline V gene lookup returns CDR1 LGHNA and CDR2 YSLEER. The germline V and J ends were trimmed by 0 bases and 1 base, with 7 bases remaining between them. The CDR3 is made up of 16 amino acids. Here the CDR3 reads CASSQDHTSGANVLTF. CDR3 coding DNA: TGCGCCAGCAGCCAAGATCACACATCTGGGGCCAACGTCCTGACTTTC.

This clonotype was counted a few times. The CDR3 DNA sequence: TGTGCCAGCAGTTTATACGGCAGTCTCCAAGAGACCCAGTACTTC. Protein: CASSLYGSLQETQYF. This rearrangement joins TRBV12-3 or TRBV12-4 to TRBJ2-5; D gene ambiguous. The CDR3 contains 15 residues. The V and J ends lost 2 bases and 1 base respectively, with 11 bases between them.

The chain employs TRBV6-4 and TRBJ2-1; 11 bases fit TRBD2. With 7 bases clipped from V and 6 bases from J, the junction kept 5 bases outside the gene matches. Germline CDR1 and CDR2: MRHNA and SNTAGT. The CDR3 consists of 14 residues. CDR3 protein: CASIPTSGVNEQFF. CDR3 bases: TGTGCCAGCATTCCGACTAGCGGGGTCAATGAGCAGTTCTTC.

V usage is TRBV4-1 and J usage is TRBJ1-1; TRBD1 is a possible D gene (5 bases). Trimming stripped 3 bases from V and 3 bases from J, with 17 bases between. The CDR3 is made up of 16 amino acids. CDR1 and CDR2 from the germline V gene are MGHRA and YSYEKL. CDR3 coding DNA: TGCGCCAGCAGCCAGTTTTCGGGCGGGGGAGACACTGAAGCTTTCTTT. Translated: CASSQFSGGGDTEAFF.

The chain joins TRBV5-1 to TRBJ2-4; no clear D gene. The CDR3 loop spans 13 amino acids. Trimming took off 6 bases at V and 6 bases at J, with 13 bases between the two ends. Germline CDR1 and CDR2: SGHRS and YFSETQ. The CDR3, as DNA: TGCGCCAGCAAGGGCCACACGGGAAACATTCAGTACTTC. It specifies CASKGHTGNIQYF.

The chain combines TRBV4-1 with TRBJ1-2; a weak D match, TRBD1 (5 bases). The CDR3 is 16 amino acids. Germline CDR1 and CDR2: MGHRA and YSYEKL. Trimming took off 1 base at V and 3 bases at J, with 15 bases between the two ends. CDR3 nucleotide sequence: TGCGCCAGCAGCCAAGGGGGGAGAGGGGCAGACTATGGCTACACCTTC. Its protein product is CASSQGGRGADYGYTF.

This clonotype was counted many times. The conserved phenylalanine or tryptophan normally closing the CDR3 is absent here, so this likely arose from a read error. CDR3 loop: CASSIRTGRLNSPLHL. The CDR3, as DNA: TGTGCCAGCAGCATCCGGACAGGCAGGCTCAATTCACCCCTCCACCTT. The rearrangement uses TRBV7-2 and TRBJ1-6; 7 bases are a match to TRBD1. CDR3 length: 16 residues. Looked up from germline, CDR1 is SGHTA and CDR2 is FQGNSA. The V and J ends lost 5 bases and 7 bases, in that order; junction bases with no gene match: 11.

V is TRBV7-8 and J is TRBJ2-4, with D perhaps being TRBD1 or TRBD2 (7 bases each). V shed 1 base and J shed 3 bases, with 16 bases lying between them. CDR3 length: 17 amino acids. The germline V gene encodes CDR1 SGHVS and CDR2 FQNEAQ. The CDR3 here is CASSLERQGEGKNIQYF. For the CDR3, the DNA is TGTGCCAGCAGCTTAGAGCGGCAGGGGGAGGGCAAAAACATTCAGTACTTC. The complete variable domain, with remaining parts taken from reference TRBV7-8 and TRBJ2-4, reads GAGVSQSPRYKVAKRGQDVALRCDPISGHVSLFWYQQALGQGPEFLTYFQNEAQLDKSGLPSDRFFAERPEGSVSTLKIQRTQQEDSAVYLCASSLERQGEGKNIQYFGAGTRLSVL.

There are a few counts of this clonotype. The CDR3 DNA reads as TGTGCCAGCAGCCGGACGGAGGCCTACGAGCAGTACGTC. Translation gives CASSRTEAYEQYV. The chain carries TRBV7-2 and TRBJ2-7, with D possibly TRBD2 on 5 matching bases. The V and J ends lost 5 bases and 2 bases respectively, with 10 bases between them. CDR1 SGHTA and CDR2 FQGNSA come from the germline V gene. The CDR3 length is 13 residues.

The rearrangement uses TRBV12-3 or TRBV12-4 and TRBJ1-1; tentative D call: TRBD1 (5 bases). The CDR3 length is 13 residues. Trimming left V 6 bases short and J 4 bases short, with 12 bases between. The CDR3: CASSEGLSTEAFF. The CDR3 DNA reads TGTGCCAGCAGCGAGGGACTTTCCACTGAAGCTTTCTTT.

Here the CDR3 DNA reads TGTGCCAGCAGCTTAGACTTGAACTGGGGCAACGAGCAGTACTTC. Amino acid sequence: CASSLDLNWGNEQYF. This chain connects TRBV7-2 to TRBJ2-7, with D possibly being TRBD1 (5 bases). Trimming removed 1 base at V and 5 bases at J, with 15 bases between. The CDR3 contains 15 residues. Germline V gives CDR1 SGHTA, CDR2 FQGNSA.

This clonotype was picked up a small number of times. V and J are TRBV4-2 and TRBJ2-1; TRBD1 matches at 7 bases. The CDR3 has 15 amino acids. The V gene end was trimmed by 0 bases and the J gene end by 8 bases; junction bases not matched to a gene: 7. The germline V gene has CDR1 LGHNA and CDR2 YNFKEQ. The CDR3 DNA follows: TGTGCCAGCAGCCAAGAAGAGGGGGCAGTGGATGAGCAGTTCTTC. It is translated as CASSQEEGAVDEQFF.

This clonotype was found many times. V gene TRBV7-8 combines with J gene TRBJ2-5; tentative D call: TRBD1 (5 bases). CDR1 SGHVS and CDR2 FQNEAQ come from the germline V gene. The V gene lost 0 bases and the J gene lost 5 bases, with 16 bases spanning the gap. The CDR3 loop spans 16 amino acids. The CDR3 bases are TGTGCCAGCAGCTTAGCGATCCAGGGCCAAAGGGAGACCCAGTACTTC. Amino acids: CASSLAIQGQRETQYF.

This clonotype was observed a handful of times. The rearrangement uses TRBV6-2 or TRBV6-3 and TRBJ2-7; 10 nucleotides agree with TRBD1. From germline, CDR1 is MNHEY and CDR2 SVGEGT. This CDR3 is 16 amino acids long. The V and J ends lost 2 bases and 2 bases, in that order; junction bases with no gene match: 6. The CDR3 spells CASSYAGQGYPYEQYF. The CDR3 bases are TGTGCCAGCAGTTACGCGGGACAGGGGTACCCCTACGAGCAGTACTTC.

This clonotype was picked up many times. CDR3 residues: CSAIPGTTDTQYF. CDR3 sequence (DNA): TGCAGTGCTATTCCAGGGACGACAGATACGCAGTATTTT. V usage is TRBV20-1 and J usage is TRBJ2-3, with D tentatively TRBD1 or TRBD2 (5 bases each). Per germline, CDR1 DFQATT and CDR2 SNEGSKA (reference sequence). With 4 bases removed from V and 3 bases from J, the gap between germline ends came to 11 bases. The CDR3 has 13 amino acids.

There are a few counts of this clonotype. The chain uses TRBV6-2 or TRBV6-3 and TRBJ2-4; 8 nucleotides align to TRBD2. V gave up 2 bases and J gave up 4 bases; unmatched junction bases: 10. Germline loops: CDR1 MNHEY, CDR2 SVGEGT. The CDR3 is 17 residues long. The CDR3 DNA is TGTGCCAGCAGTTACCCGCCGGGCGGGGGGCTTAAAAACATTCAGTACTTC. Protein sequence: CASSYPPGGGLKNIQYF.

This clonotype was seen repeatedly, ten times or more. The J gene is TRBJ1-1, the V gene TRBV7-9; TRBD1 is a possible D gene (6 bases). Germline values: CDR1 SEHNR, CDR2 FQNEAQ (reference sequence). V dropped 3 bases and J dropped 6 bases, with 17 bases sitting between them. The CDR3 totals 15 residues. In DNA, the CDR3 is TGTGCCAGCAGCTTTAGGGGGTCGGAGGAGGCTGAAGCTTTCTTT. Its protein product is CASSFRGSEEAEAFF.

This rearrangement joins TRBV7-2 to TRBJ2-3; D may be TRBD1 (6 bases). Germline V gene sequence: CDR1 SGHTA, CDR2 FQGNSA. This CDR3 has 16 residues. Trimming shortened V by 5 bases and J by 0 bases, and 15 bases separated the two germline ends. The CDR3 loop reads CASSRPLDRSTDTQYF. DNA of the CDR3: TGTGCCAGCAGCCGACCTCTGGACAGAAGCACAGATACGCAGTATTTT.

This clonotype has a handful of counts. Here the CDR3 DNA reads TGTGCCAGCAGCGTCTCCCCAGGGGGGGGAGAAGAGACCCAGTACTTC. It encodes CASSVSPGGGEETQYF. The chain combines TRBV7-3 with TRBJ2-5; D tentatively fits TRBD1 or TRBD2 (7 bases each). CDR3 length: 16 amino acids. From germline, CDR1 is SGHTA and CDR2 FQGTGA. V shed 5 bases and J shed 3 bases, with 19 bases lying between them.

This clonotype occurred a few times. V and J are TRBV4-2 and TRBJ1-1; the D is unclear. The V end lost 0 bases, the J end lost 2 bases, and 10 bases lay between the germline ends. The germline CDR1 and CDR2 sequences are LGHNA and YNFKEQ. The CDR3 consists of 15 residues. Here the CDR3 reads CASSQDTAGNTEAFF. CDR3 DNA sequence: TGTGCCAGCAGCCAAGATACGGCGGGTAACACTGAAGCTTTCTTT.